The following is a TCR beta chain sequence with its context. The data were obtained in a study of blood T cell repertoires in COVID-19. Participants came from roughly 25 US areas, aged about 18 to 100 years. V lost 2 bases and J 0 bases, leaving 11 bases between the germline ends. CDR1 WNHNN and CDR2 SYGVQD come from the germline V gene (reference sequence). The CDR3 totals 16 residues. Authors' data handling: Quantification of nucleated cells was approximated via reference gene primer amplification. Sequenced by immunoSEQ multiplex PCR; TCRdb stores in-frame clones only, minus some. V and J calls and clone size are given by that table; D and trimming were obtained from the DNA. The data show 250,000 to 300,000 clones, with roughly 91% seen just once and under 3% held by the top ten.

The V and J genes are TRBV10-1 and TRBJ1-3; the D is unclear. Material: PBMCs or T cells enriched from blood (not recorded which). The clonotype comes from a woman aged 40 to 50 with acute COVID-19. CDR3 residues: CASSEPSRSSGNTIYF. CDR3 sequence (DNA): TGCGCCAGCAGTGAGCCCTCAAGGAGCTCTGGAAACACCATATATTTT.